This T cell receptor (beta chain) is from a study of T cells in Graves' hyperthyroidism and ophthalmopathy. About the research overall: Once the initial diagnosis was made, peripheral blood was obtained before any treatment.

The V end was cut by 2 bases, the J end by 5 bases, with 15 bases between. CDR3 length: 15 residues. Hyperthyroidism, newly diagnosed and lasting under 2 months, affected patients aged 18 to 65. This clonotype was counted ten times or more. Amplification yielded TCR beta CDR3 regions, with RNA transcripts as the source. HTBI primers were employed in a first-round RT-PCR of the TCR CDR3. Using its own MiXCR run on the multiplex PCR reads, TCRdb lists one record per CDR3 protein. The sample contains 550,000 to 650,000 distinct CDR3 sequences, 14% of which appear only once. The chain links TRBV12-3 or TRBV12-4 to TRBJ1-1; weak D call: TRBD1 (6 bases). The source of this sequence is a middle-aged woman with Graves' hyperthyroidism. Sequenced sample: blood. Written as DNA, the CDR3 is TGTGCCAGCAGTTTATTTAAGGGGGAGGTGACTGAAGCTTTCTTT. It yields the protein CASSLFKGEVTEAFF.